This T cell receptor beta chain was observed in a study of cytomegalovirus exposure and HLA in healthy donors. Regarding the study as a whole: Indistinguishable V segments such as TRBV6-2 and TRBV6-3 were excluded. As was reported, the classifier diagnosed cytomegalovirus status with high specificity and sensitivity.

Use of 60 Vbeta and 13 Jbeta primers characterized the PCR. Using immunoSEQ multiplex PCR, the repertoire was profiled, and TCRdb retains in-frame clones only, with some absent. The sample comprises under 150,000 clones, 65% to 85% of which are singletons, and approximately 2.3% rests with the top ten. In regard to this clone: Its target is not known.

CDR3 length: 13 amino acids. Germline CDR1 is GTSNPN and CDR2 is SVGIG (reference sequence). Trimming took off 4 bases at V and 4 bases at J, with 13 bases between the two ends. Sequencing used PBMCs. The clonotype was recovered from a male donor in good health and CMV-seronegative. This chain links TRBV30 with TRBJ1-1; tentatively, D is TRBD1 (6 bases). The CDR3 region is CAWNRGASTEAFF. CDR3 sequence (DNA): TGTGCCTGGAATCGGGGGGCTTCCACTGAAGCTTTCTTT. The entire variable domain, with the rest obtained from reference TRBV30 and TRBJ1-1, is as follows: SQTIHQWPATLVQPVGSPLSLECTVEGTSNPNLYWYRQAAGRGLQLLFYSVGIGQISSEVPQNLSASRPQDRQFILSSKKLLLSDSGFYLCAWNRGASTEAFFGQGTRLTVV.